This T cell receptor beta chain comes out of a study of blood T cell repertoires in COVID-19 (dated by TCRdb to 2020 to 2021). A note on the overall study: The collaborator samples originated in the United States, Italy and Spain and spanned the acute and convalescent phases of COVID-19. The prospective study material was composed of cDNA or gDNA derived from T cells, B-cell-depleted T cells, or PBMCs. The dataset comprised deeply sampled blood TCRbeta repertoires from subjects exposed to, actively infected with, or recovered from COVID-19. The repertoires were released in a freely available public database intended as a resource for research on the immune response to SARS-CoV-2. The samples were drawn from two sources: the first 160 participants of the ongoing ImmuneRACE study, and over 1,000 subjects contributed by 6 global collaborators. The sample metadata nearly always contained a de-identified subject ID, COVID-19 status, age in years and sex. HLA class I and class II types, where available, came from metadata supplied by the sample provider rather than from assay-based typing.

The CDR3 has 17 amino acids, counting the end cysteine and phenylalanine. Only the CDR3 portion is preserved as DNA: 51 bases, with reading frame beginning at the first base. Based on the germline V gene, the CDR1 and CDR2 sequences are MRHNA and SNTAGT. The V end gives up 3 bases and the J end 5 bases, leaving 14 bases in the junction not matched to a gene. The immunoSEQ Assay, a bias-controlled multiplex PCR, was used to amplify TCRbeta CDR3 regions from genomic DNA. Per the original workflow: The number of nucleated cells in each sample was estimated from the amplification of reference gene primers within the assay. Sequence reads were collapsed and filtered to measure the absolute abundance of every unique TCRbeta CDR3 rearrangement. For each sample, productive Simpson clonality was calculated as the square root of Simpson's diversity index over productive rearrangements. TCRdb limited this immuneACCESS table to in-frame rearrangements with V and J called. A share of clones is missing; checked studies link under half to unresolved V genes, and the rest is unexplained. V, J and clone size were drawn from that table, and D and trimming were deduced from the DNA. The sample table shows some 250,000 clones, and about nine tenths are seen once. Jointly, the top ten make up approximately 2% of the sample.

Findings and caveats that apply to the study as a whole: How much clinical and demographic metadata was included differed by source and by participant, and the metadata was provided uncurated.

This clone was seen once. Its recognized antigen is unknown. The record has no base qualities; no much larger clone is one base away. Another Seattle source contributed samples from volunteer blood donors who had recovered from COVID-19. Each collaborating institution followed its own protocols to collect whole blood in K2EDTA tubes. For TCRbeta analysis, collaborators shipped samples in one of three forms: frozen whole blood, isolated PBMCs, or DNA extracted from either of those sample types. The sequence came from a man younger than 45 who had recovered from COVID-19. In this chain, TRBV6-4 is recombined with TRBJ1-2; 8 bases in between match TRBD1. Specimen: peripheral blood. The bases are TGTGCCAGCAGTGAGACGAAGTCGGACAGGGTGGGGTATGGCTACACCTTC. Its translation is CASSETKSDRVGYGYTF.